What follows are 17 T cell receptor beta chains derived from one specimen sequenced in a study of CD8 T cells in Susac syndrome. Random hexamers served to reverse transcribe about 0.5 to 1 ug RNA. TCRdb re-derived calls from the immunoSEQ multiplex PCR reads in MiXCR, one entry per CDR3 protein. Of 120,000 to 150,000 distinct CDR3 sequences detected, roughly 96% appear once; the ten largest clones hold approximately 0.12%. Input material: CD4+ T cells from PBMCs. The receptors derive from a human donor with multiple sclerosis.

The chain recombines TRBV2 with TRBJ2-5; D is possibly TRBD1 or TRBD2 (6 bases each). CDR1 is SNHLY and CDR2 is FYNNEI in the germline V gene. This CDR3 is 14 amino acids long. With 7 bases removed from V and 1 base from J, the gap between germline ends came to 13 bases. This chain's CDR3 is CASTARGPQETQYF. In DNA, the CDR3 is TGTGCCAGCACCGCACGGGGGCCCCAAGAGACCCAGTACTTC.

This chain connects TRBV6-1 to TRBJ2-5; weak D call: TRBD1 (6 bases). Germline V lookup: CDR1 MNHNS, CDR2 SASEGT. The CDR3 totals 14 residues. Trimming left V 10 bases short and J 2 bases short, with 17 bases between. This CDR3 is CATTRGHLQETQYF. CDR3 nucleotides: TGTGCCACCACAAGGGGACATCTACAAGAGACCCAGTACTTC.

The CDR3 protein is CASSLRQFGGAEAFF. The CDR3 DNA reads as TGTGCCAGCAGCCTGAGGCAGTTCGGGGGCGCTGAAGCTTTCTTT. The chain recombines TRBV7-2 with TRBJ1-1; TRBD1 might be the D (6 bases). CDR1 is SGHTA, CDR2 FQGNSA, per germline. The germline V and J ends were trimmed by 5 bases and 6 bases, with 19 bases remaining between them. The CDR3 length is 15 residues.

The V call is TRBV14, the J call TRBJ1-1; D gene unclear. Germline V gene lookup returns CDR1 SGHDN and CDR2 FVKESK. V dropped 4 bases and J dropped 0 bases, with 12 bases sitting between them. This CDR3 region has 15 residues. The CDR3 DNA is TGTGCCAGCAGCCTTGCGGGGAATCTGAACACTGAAGCTTTCTTT. Amino acid sequence: CASSLAGNLNTEAFF.

The chain links TRBV9 to TRBJ2-7, with D perhaps matching TRBD1 (6 bases). CDR3 size: 14 residues. Germline V lookup: CDR1 SGDLS, CDR2 YYNGEE. V gave up 4 bases and J gave up 4 bases, with 15 bases separating them. The chain's CDR3 is CASSLRDNLYEQYF. In DNA, the CDR3 is TGTGCCAGCAGCCTCCGGGACAATTTATACGAGCAGTACTTC.

The V call is TRBV7-7, the J call TRBJ2-2; D unresolved. V was trimmed by 1 base and J by 7 bases, leaving 7 bases between them. This CDR3 comprises 13 residues. Germline V gives CDR1 SSHAT, CDR2 FNYEAQ (reference sequence). CDR3 in DNA: TGTGCCAGCAGCTTAGATGGGCACGGGGAGCTGTTTTTT. Protein product: CASSLDGHGELFF. Filled out from reference TRBV7-7 and TRBJ2-2, the complete variable domain reads GAGVSQSPRYKVTKRGQDVTLRCDPISSHATLYWYQQALGQGPEFLTYFNYEAQPDKSGLPSDRFSAERPEGSISTLTIQRTEQRDSAMYRCASSLDGHGELFFGEGSRLTVL.

This chain links TRBV7-3 with TRBJ2-3; the match to TRBD1 covers 9 bases. Germline trimming cut 6 bases from V and 6 bases from J; bases unmatched to any gene: 10. This CDR3 is 15 amino acids long. CDR1 and CDR2 from the germline V gene are SGHTA and FQGTGA. The CDR3 sequence: CASSKPTGGFDTQYF. The DNA of the CDR3 is TGTGCCAGCAGTAAGCCGACAGGGGGTTTTGATACGCAGTATTTT.

The gene calls are TRBV18 and TRBJ1-2; D is possibly TRBD1 (6 bases). Trimming removed 2 bases from V and 4 bases from J, with 17 bases in between. This CDR3 has 16 residues. Germline V gives CDR1 KGHSH, CDR2 LQKENI. The CDR3 bases are TGTGCCAGCTCACCAGTCGGTGGAGGGACACTCTATGGCTACACCTTC. This gives the protein CASSPVGGGTLYGYTF.

The chain's CDR3 is CASSGTSGSYEQYF. The CDR3 DNA follows: TGCGCCAGCAGCGGGACTAGCGGAAGCTACGAGCAGTACTTC. V is TRBV5-1 and J is TRBJ2-7, with 11 bases fitting TRBD2. The CDR3 spans 14 residues. With 4 bases clipped from V and 3 bases from J, the junction kept 3 bases outside the gene matches. Germline-derived CDR1 and CDR2 are SGHRS and YFSETQ.

This clonotype was counted only a few times. The chain uses TRBV29-1 and TRBJ1-1; no clear D gene. This CDR3 is 13 amino acids long. CDR1 and CDR2 (germline): SQVTM, ANQGSEA. Trimming left V 3 bases short and J 0 bases short, with 8 bases between. CDR3 residues: CSVDRGMNTEAFF. CDR3 DNA: TGCAGCGTTGACCGGGGTATGAACACTGAAGCTTTCTTT.

This chain connects TRBV6-5 to TRBJ1-3; 7 bases are a match to TRBD1. V was clipped by 7 bases and J by 1 base; unmatched bases: 4. Germline assignment: CDR1 MNHEY and CDR2 SVGAGI. The CDR3 is 14 amino acids. The CDR3, as DNA: TGTGCCAGCATGACAGGGCATTCTGGAAACACCATATATTTT. Protein sequence: CASMTGHSGNTIYF.

The V call is TRBV20-1, the J call TRBJ2-5, with 8 bases matching TRBD2. CDR1 and CDR2 (germline): DFQATT, SNEGSKA (reference sequence). V shed 5 bases, J shed 2 bases, and the junction held 4 bases outside the gene matches. The CDR3 extends over 13 amino acids. CDR3: CSAGRGGQETQYF. The DNA of the CDR3 is TGCAGTGCTGGTCGCGGGGGGCAAGAGACCCAGTACTTC.

The rearrangement links TRBV24-1 to TRBJ2-7; D possibly corresponds to TRBD2 (5 bases). The CDR3 runs 15 residues. The ends were cut back, 2 bases at V and 3 bases at J, with 13 bases in the middle. From germline, CDR1 is KGHDR and CDR2 SFDVKD. CDR3 residues: CATSDSRAAGYEQYF. CDR3 DNA: TGTGCCACCAGTGATTCCCGAGCGGCGGGCTACGAGCAGTACTTC.

The CDR3 is CSGGKGQGHQETQYF. The CDR3 DNA follows: TGCAGCGGAGGGAAGGGACAGGGACACCAAGAGACCCAGTACTTC. The chain links TRBV29-1 to TRBJ2-5; TRBD1 aligns across 9 bases. V lost 7 bases and J lost 0; bases outside the gene matches: 9. This CDR3 contains 15 residues. Germline-derived CDR1 and CDR2 are SQVTM and ANQGSEA.

Here the CDR3 reads CSVAQTVGQGEQYF. CDR3 nucleotide sequence: TGCAGCGTTGCCCAAACAGTGGGGCAAGGCGAGCAGTACTTC. The chain carries TRBV29-1 and TRBJ2-7, with D maybe TRBD1 (5 bases). V dropped 4 bases and J dropped 6 bases, with 19 bases sitting between them. The CDR3 extends over 14 amino acids. Germline V gives CDR1 SQVTM, CDR2 ANQGSEA.

This chain connects TRBV29-1 to TRBJ2-6, with D possibly matching TRBD1 (5 bases). The CDR3 is 14 amino acids. Germline CDR1 and CDR2: SQVTM and ANQGSEA. V shed 5 bases and J shed 2 bases, with 10 bases lying between them. CDR3 protein: CSVIRGTGANVLTF. As DNA, the CDR3 is TGCAGCGTTATAAGGGGAACTGGGGCCAACGTCCTGACTTTC.

The chain couples TRBV7-9 to TRBJ2-3; perhaps TRBD1 as D (5 bases). This CDR3 comprises 13 residues. The V end was cut by 0 bases, the J end by 11 bases, with 12 bases between. Germline V gene data show CDR1 as SEHNR and CDR2 as FQNEAQ (reference sequence). CDR3 sequence: CASSLAQAGQQYF. The CDR3 DNA is TGTGCCAGCAGCTTAGCCCAGGCAGGGCAGCAGTATTTT.